Presented here are 14 T cell receptor beta chains from one specimen sequenced in a study of cytomegalovirus exposure and HLA in healthy donors. PCR amplification relied on 60 Vbeta primers (plus 13 Jbeta primers). Assay: immunoSEQ multiplex PCR; the TCRdb copy retains only in-frame clones and omits some. The sample carries about 150,000 clones, about 75% recorded once. The sequencing input was PBMCs. The receptors originated from a man aged 18 to 30 in good health and CMV-seronegative.

The chain couples TRBV5-1 to TRBJ1-1, with TRBD1 as a possible D gene (6 bases). The V end was cut by 4 bases, the J end by 3 bases, with 13 bases between. The germline V gene has CDR1 SGHRS and CDR2 YFSETQ. The CDR3 spans 14 residues. The CDR3 bases are TGCGCCAGCAGCGCTACAGGGACGGACACTGAAGCTTTCTTT. Translated, it gives CASSATGTDTEAFF.

This clone was seen a single time. J is TRBJ2-7 and V is TRBV7-2; D unclear. The CDR3 covers 15 residues. Germline V gene lookup returns CDR1 SGHTA and CDR2 FQGNSA. Between the trimmed V and J ends, which lost 1 base and 2 bases, there was a span of 12 bases. The CDR3 spells CASSLVASNPYEQYF. The CDR3 nucleotides are TGTGCCAGCAGCTTAGTCGCTTCTAACCCCTACGAGCAGTACTTC.

This clone was seen only once. The rearrangement links TRBV5-1 to TRBJ2-7; 7 bases match TRBD2. The germline gives CDR1 SGHRS, CDR2 YFSETQ. This CDR3 spans 15 amino acids. With V trimmed by 4 bases and J by 0 bases, 7 bases remained unmatched. The CDR3 loop is CASSPGWGGSYEQYF. In DNA form, the CDR3 reads TGCGCCAGCAGCCCAGGATGGGGGGGCTCCTACGAGCAGTACTTC.

The chain is built from TRBV5-1 and TRBJ2-1, with 8 bases that match TRBD2. The CDR3 runs to 17 residues. Trimming took 2 bases from V and 6 from J; bases not matched to a gene: 13. The germline CDR1 and CDR2 sequences are SGHRS and YFSETQ. Here the CDR3 reads CASSFGLGSGRSNEQFF. For the CDR3, the DNA is TGCGCCAGCAGCTTTGGGCTGGGAAGCGGGAGAAGCAATGAGCAGTTCTTC. The variable domain in full, completed from reference TRBV5-1 and TRBJ2-1, reads KAGVTQTPRYLIKTRGQQVTLSCSPISGHRSVSWYQQTPGQGLQFLFEYFSETQRNKGNFPGRFSGRQFSNSRSEMNVSTLELGDSALYLCASSFGLGSGRSNEQFFGPGTRLTVL.

This clone showed up just once. V is TRBV19 and J is TRBJ2-3; TRBD2 agrees at 9 bases. This CDR3 is built from 17 residues. V shed 2 bases and J 2 bases; nucleotides not matched to a gene: 8. Germline loops: CDR1 LNHDA, CDR2 SQIVND (reference sequence). As DNA, the CDR3 is TGTGCCAGTAGTATATCCCTCGCGGGAGGGATCACAGATACGCAGTATTTT. It yields the protein CASSISLAGGITDTQYF.

The rearrangement joins TRBV30 to TRBJ2-5; 8 nucleotides align to TRBD2. V shed 1 base, J shed 1 base, and the junction held 2 bases outside the gene matches. The germline V gene encodes CDR1 GTSNPN and CDR2 SVGIG (reference sequence). CDR3 size: 14 residues. CDR3 DNA: TGTGCCTGGAGTGCGGGGGGGAGCCAAGAGACCCAGTACTTC. Amino acids: CAWSAGGSQETQYF.

Worth noting for this clone: This sample includes further DNA sequences coding for the same CDR3. Written as DNA, the CDR3 is TGTGCCAGCAGTTACACGCGGGCCTACGAGCAGTACTTC. Protein: CASSYTRAYEQYF. The J gene is TRBJ2-7, the V gene TRBV6-5; D may be TRBD2 (5 bases). CDR1 is MNHEY and CDR2 is SVGAGI in the germline V gene. This CDR3 has 13 residues. Deletions cut 2 bases from V and 2 bases from J, with 7 bases between.

The J gene is TRBJ1-6, the V gene TRBV7-2; D is possibly TRBD1 (5 bases). V lost 5 bases to trimming and J lost 9 bases, with 14 bases between them. The CDR3 is 14 amino acids. Per the germline V gene, CDR1 is SGHTA and CDR2 is FQGNSA. The CDR3 DNA reads as TGTGCCAGCAGCCCCCTCGGACACCCTTCACCCCTCCACTTT. It translates to CASSPLGHPSPLHF.

The J gene is TRBJ2-5, the V gene TRBV7-2; a possible D gene is TRBD1 (6 bases). The length of the CDR3 is 17 residues. V was clipped by 6 bases and J by 5 bases, with 25 bases between them. CDR1 and CDR2 (germline): SGHTA, FQGNSA. CDR3 DNA: TGTGCCAGCAGGACACAGGGTGGGCCGGATAATGGGGAGACCCAGTACTTC. The encoded protein is CASRTQGGPDNGETQYF.

CDR3 sequence reads: CAIKTGGPSPDTGELFF. In DNA, the CDR3 is TGTGCCATCAAAACGGGAGGGCCGAGCCCCGACACCGGGGAGCTGTTTTTT. This chain uses TRBV10-3 with TRBJ2-2, with 8 bases identical to TRBD2. The CDR3 is 17 amino acids. Trimming took 7 bases from V and 3 from J; bases not matched to a gene: 13. In germline, CDR1 is ENHRY, CDR2 SYGVKD.

The chain has TRBV5-4 and TRBJ2-1, with 8 positions matching TRBD2. The CDR3 has 13 residues. In germline, CDR1 is SGHNT, CDR2 YYREEE (reference sequence). J was trimmed by 8 bases and V by 5 bases; bases with no gene match: 6. CDR3 sequence: CASSSGTVDEQFF. CDR3 coding DNA: TGTGCCAGCAGTAGCGGGACGGTAGATGAGCAGTTCTTC.

The chain employs TRBV6-6 and TRBJ2-2, with D possibly TRBD1 on 5 matching bases. Trimming pared 2 bases from V and 4 bases from J, leaving 11 bases between. CDR3 length: 15 amino acids. CDR1 MNHNY and CDR2 SVGAGI come from the germline V gene (reference sequence). The CDR3 reads CASSYGQGITGELFF. The CDR3, as DNA: TGTGCCAGCAGTTACGGGCAGGGTATCACCGGGGAGCTGTTTTTT.

This chain uses TRBV28 with TRBJ2-1, with 9 positions matching TRBD2. Per the germline V gene, CDR1 is MDHEN and CDR2 is SYDVKM. CDR3 size: 16 residues. Trimming at V came to 5 bases and at J to 9 bases, leaving 14 bases not matched to a gene. The chain's CDR3 is CASSKSLAGGRAEQFF. The CDR3 DNA sequence: TGTGCCAGCAGTAAATCTTTAGCTGGCGGGAGGGCTGAGCAGTTCTTC.

The chain employs TRBV11-3 and TRBJ2-7; tentatively, D is TRBD2 (7 bases). V lost 5 bases and J 2 bases, leaving 16 bases between the germline ends. CDR3 length: 15 amino acids. The germline CDR1 and CDR2 sequences are SGHNT and YENEEA. CDR3 protein: CASSPGGQHPYEQYF. CDR3 DNA sequence: TGTGCCAGCAGCCCCGGGGGGCAGCATCCCTACGAGCAGTACTTC. Full variable domain (rest looked up from reference TRBV11-3 and TRBJ2-7): EAGVVQSPRYKIIEKKQPVAFWCNPISGHNTLYWYLQNLGQGPELLIRYENEEAVDDSQLPKDRFSAERLKGVDSTLKIQPAELGDSAVYLCASSPGGQHPYEQYFGPGTRLTVT.